What follows are 25 T cell receptor beta chains derived from one specimen sequenced in a study of blood T cells in healthy people across ages. Then a second PCR, running about 6 to 12 cycles, was carried out with a sample-barcoded 5' primer and a J-beta primer mix. TCRdb re-analysed the 5' RACE reads in MiXCR, keeping a single row per CDR3 protein. The sample carries some 1.5 million distinct CDR3 sequences, 35% to 45% recorded once. The material sequenced was blood. These receptors were taken from a woman aged 18-29 years in good health.

V usage is TRBV15 and J usage is TRBJ2-1; no reliable D call. Between the trimmed V and J ends, which lost 5 bases and 0 bases, there was a span of 11 bases. The length of the CDR3 is 15 residues. The germline V gene has CDR1 LNHNV and CDR2 YYDKDF (reference sequence). CDR3 sequence reads: CATSQSVSSYNEQFF. Here the CDR3 DNA reads TGTGCCACCAGCCAAAGCGTTAGCTCCTACAATGAGCAGTTCTTC.

This clonotype was seen a single time. CDR3 protein: CASSSVEAAGGEQFF. CDR3 DNA: TGTGCCAGCAGCTCGGTGGAGGCTGCGGGGGGGGAGCAGTTCTTC. This chain uses TRBV5-4 with TRBJ2-1; 9 positions match TRBD2. This CDR3 has 15 residues. Germline assignment: CDR1 SGHNT and CDR2 YYREEE (reference sequence). The trim removed 3 bases at V and 10 bases at J, leaving 11 bases unmatched.

In this sample, this clonotype turned up a few times. The rearrangement uses TRBV7-9 and TRBJ2-1, with 8 nucleotides matching TRBD2. Per germline, CDR1 SEHNR and CDR2 FQNEAQ (reference sequence). The junction had 8 bases not matched to a gene; V was cut back by 3 bases and J by 4 bases. This CDR3 region has 16 residues. The CDR3 sequence is CASSFVAGPFYNEQFF. As DNA, the CDR3 is TGTGCCAGCAGCTTCGTAGCGGGGCCTTTTTACAATGAGCAGTTCTTC.

This chain uses TRBV5-6 with TRBJ2-1; D not resolved. The J call may be wrong; the DNA end is better matched by TRBJ2-7. Germline assignment: CDR1 SGHDT and CDR2 YYEEEE. This CDR3 comprises 16 residues. In DNA, the CDR3 is TGTGCCAGCAGCTTGGTCACACTAAGCTCCTACAATGAGCAGTACTTC. Translating gives CASSLVTLSSYNEQYF.

This rearrangement joins TRBV12-3 or TRBV12-4 to TRBJ2-2; possible D gene TRBD2, 6 bases. The CDR3 sequence is 14 residues long. V lost 1 base and J 8 bases, leaving 11 bases between the germline ends. The CDR3 reads CASSLEMAGGELFF. The DNA for the CDR3 is TGTGCCAGCAGTTTAGAGATGGCGGGGGGGGAGCTGTTTTTT.

J is TRBJ2-1 and V is TRBV3-1, with 15 bases fitting TRBD2. The germline V gene encodes CDR1 LGHDT and CDR2 YNNKEL (reference sequence). J was trimmed by 8 bases and V by 8 bases; bases with no gene match: 7. The length of the CDR3 is 15 residues. Here the CDR3 DNA reads TGTGCCAGCGTCGGACTAGCGGGGGGGCCCGATGAGCAGTTCTTC. Translation gives CASVGLAGGPDEQFF.

The chain carries TRBV6-1 and TRBJ1-4; a possible D gene is TRBD1 (5 bases). The germline CDR1 and CDR2 sequences are MNHNS and SASEGT. V lost 2 bases, J lost 4 bases, and 17 bases lay in between. The CDR3 runs 17 residues. Here the CDR3 reads CASSEHQGLGLNEKLFF. The DNA of the CDR3 is TGTGCCAGCAGTGAACATCAGGGACTCGGGCTTAATGAAAAACTGTTTTTT.

This chain links TRBV20-1 with TRBJ2-3, with 8 bases that match TRBD2. In germline, CDR1 is DFQATT, CDR2 SNEGSKA (reference sequence). The CDR3 length is 15 residues. V gave up 1 base and J gave up 5 bases; unmatched junction bases: 8. DNA for the CDR3: TGCAGTGCTAGAGGAGTAGGCGGGGGGAAAGATACGCAGTATTTT. Encoded protein: CSARGVGGGKDTQYF.

This clonotype turned up a few times. The rearrangement joins TRBV9 to TRBJ2-7; D call uncertain. V gave up 0 bases and J gave up 0 bases, with 7 bases separating them. The CDR3 covers 14 residues. The V gene's germline CDR1 is SGDLS and CDR2 YYNGEE. Here the CDR3 reads CASSVARSSYEQYF. The CDR3 nucleotides read TGTGCCAGCAGCGTAGCAAGGAGCTCCTACGAGCAGTACTTC.

The V gene is TRBV12-3 or TRBV12-4, the J gene TRBJ2-7; D is ambiguous. The CDR3 is made up of 12 amino acids. V was shortened by 1 base and J by 10 bases, with 11 bases between the two germline ends. DNA of the CDR3: TGTGCCAGCAGTTTAGAGGCCCTAACCCAGTACTTC. Its protein is CASSLEALTQYF.

This chain connects TRBV28 to TRBJ2-7, with 10 nucleotides matching TRBD2. Germline V gene data show CDR1 as MDHEN and CDR2 as SYDVKM. V lost 5 bases, J lost 3 bases, and 10 bases stayed unmatched. The CDR3 runs 16 residues. CDR3 nucleotides: TGTGCCAGCAGTGGAGGAGCGGGAGGGCACTACTACGAGCAGTACTTC. Its translation: CASSGGAGGHYYEQYF.

The CDR3 DNA follows: TGTGCCAGCAGTTATAGGCGCGGTGGAAATGAGCAGTTCTTC. It translates to CASSYRRGGNEQFF. The V and J genes are TRBV6-2 or TRBV6-3 and TRBJ2-1; D gene uncertain. The CDR3 length is 14 residues. The V and J ends lost 3 bases and 7 bases respectively, with 13 bases between them. The V gene's germline CDR1 is MNHEY and CDR2 SVGEGT.

This rearrangement joins TRBV20-1 to TRBJ1-2; tentatively, D is TRBD1 (6 bases). V lost 1 base, J lost 2 bases, and 8 bases lay in between. Looked up from germline, CDR1 is DFQATT and CDR2 is SNEGSKA (reference sequence). The CDR3 runs to 13 residues. The CDR3 sequence is CSARATGNYGYTF. CDR3 coding DNA: TGCAGTGCTAGAGCGACAGGAAACTATGGCTACACCTTC.

This clonotype showed up many times. The chain combines TRBV30 with TRBJ1-5, with TRBD1 as a possible D gene (5 bases). Germline lookup yields CDR1 GTSNPN and CDR2 SVGIG (reference sequence). Trimming took 3 bases from V and 9 from J, leaving 9 bases between them. This CDR3 region has 11 residues. CDR3 nucleotides: TGTGCCTGGAGAGGGCAGGGGCCCCAGCATTTT. It translates to CAWRGQGPQHF.

The V gene is TRBV12-3 or TRBV12-4, the J gene TRBJ2-3; D unresolved. The ends were cut back, 1 base at V and 3 bases at J, with 11 bases in the middle. The CDR3 totals 15 residues. In DNA form, the CDR3 reads TGTGCCAGCAGTTTAGGGGCGTCATTAACAGATACGCAGTATTTT. Amino acids: CASSLGASLTDTQYF.

In its sample, this clonotype was seen a few times. The rearrangement links TRBV29-1 to TRBJ2-7; 10 bases map to TRBD2. This CDR3 is built from 13 residues. In germline, CDR1 is SQVTM, CDR2 ANQGSEA. J lost 2 bases, V lost 6 bases, and 4 bases had no gene match. This CDR3 is CSVRAGGPYEQYF. CDR3 coding DNA: TGCAGCGTCAGAGCGGGAGGGCCCTACGAGCAGTACTTC.

A remark on this clonotype: Germline and junction disagree at one end, which may indicate a read error. The chain employs TRBV6-2 or TRBV6-3 and TRBJ2-7; 8 bases map to TRBD2. Per the germline V gene, CDR1 is MNHEY and CDR2 is SVGEGT. This CDR3 is built from 14 residues. This CDR3 is CASTYRTSGYEQYF. In nucleotides, the CDR3 is TGTGCCAGCACTTACCGTACTAGCGGTTACGAGCAGTACTTC.

The chain uses TRBV28 and TRBJ1-5; TRBD1 is a possible D gene (5 bases). Germline assignment: CDR1 MDHEN and CDR2 SYDVKM. The V end lost 3 bases, the J end lost 3 bases, and 21 bases lay between the germline ends. CDR3 length: 18 residues. CDR3 nucleotides: TGTGCCAGCAGTTTCCAGAGTTACCGGGACGGGAACAATCAGCCCCAGCATTTT. This translates into CASSFQSYRDGNNQPQHF.

V usage is TRBV4-3 and J usage is TRBJ1-2; 7 nucleotides match TRBD1. CDR1 LGHNA and CDR2 YSLEER come from the germline V gene. The CDR3 is made up of 15 amino acids. V trimming: 0 bases; J trimming: 7 bases; junction bases outside the gene matches: 8. This CDR3 is CASSQDWETGPGYTF. CDR3 DNA sequence: TGCGCCAGCAGCCAAGATTGGGAGACAGGGCCTGGCTACACCTTC.

This clonotype was seen only a few times. The V and J genes are TRBV20-1 and TRBJ2-5; maybe TRBD1 (5 bases). Germline assignment: CDR1 DFQATT and CDR2 SNEGSKA (reference sequence). Trimming pared 2 bases from V and 4 bases from J, leaving 8 bases between. This CDR3 spans 12 amino acids. The CDR3 nucleotides read TGCAGTGCTAGACCAGGGTCAGAGACCCAGTACTTC. This sequence encodes CSARPGSETQYF.

The rearrangement joins TRBV25-1 to TRBJ2-7, with 9 bases fitting TRBD1. The CDR3 spans 15 residues. Germline CDR1 reads MGHDK; CDR2 reads SYGVNS. V lost 7 bases and J lost 5; bases outside the gene matches: 12. CDR3 nucleotide sequence: TGTGCCAGCACTCCCAGGGACAGGGTGGCCCACGAGCAGTACTTC. It specifies CASTPRDRVAHEQYF.

This clonotype was seen only a few times. The rearrangement joins TRBV7-2 to TRBJ2-4, with D tentatively TRBD1 (6 bases). V shed 0 bases and J shed 0 bases, with 9 bases lying between them. There are 16 residues in the CDR3. Germline lookup yields CDR1 SGHTA and CDR2 FQGNSA. CDR3 in DNA: TGTGCCAGCAGCTTAGCGGGGACACTAGCCAAAAACATTCAGTACTTC. This translates into CASSLAGTLAKNIQYF.

The gene calls are TRBV30 and TRBJ2-3, with a possible D match to TRBD2 (6 bases). Germline V gene data show CDR1 as GTSNPN and CDR2 as SVGIG (reference sequence). The germline V and J ends were trimmed by 3 bases and 1 base, with 11 bases remaining between them. This CDR3 is built from 14 residues. The CDR3 loop is CAWSRGSGTDTQYF. DNA for the CDR3: TGTGCCTGGAGCCGGGGGTCAGGCACAGATACGCAGTATTTT.

The rearrangement joins TRBV12-3 or TRBV12-4 to TRBJ2-7; D might be TRBD1 (5 bases). The V end lost 7 bases, the J end lost 3 bases, and 13 bases lay between the germline ends. This CDR3 has 13 amino acids. The CDR3 nucleotides are TGTGCCAGCACGTGGGGCCTCTTCTACGAGCAGTACTTC. This sequence encodes CASTWGLFYEQYF.

This clonotype was detected only once. J is TRBJ1-1 and V is TRBV27; 7 bases are a match to TRBD1. The CDR3 is made up of 15 amino acids. With V trimmed by 6 bases and J by 0 bases, 7 bases remained unmatched. Germline V gene sequence: CDR1 MNHEY, CDR2 SMNVEV (reference sequence). CDR3 bases: TGTGCCAGCAGGAAATTTACAGGGGTGAACACTGAAGCTTTCTTT. Residues: CASRKFTGVNTEAFF.